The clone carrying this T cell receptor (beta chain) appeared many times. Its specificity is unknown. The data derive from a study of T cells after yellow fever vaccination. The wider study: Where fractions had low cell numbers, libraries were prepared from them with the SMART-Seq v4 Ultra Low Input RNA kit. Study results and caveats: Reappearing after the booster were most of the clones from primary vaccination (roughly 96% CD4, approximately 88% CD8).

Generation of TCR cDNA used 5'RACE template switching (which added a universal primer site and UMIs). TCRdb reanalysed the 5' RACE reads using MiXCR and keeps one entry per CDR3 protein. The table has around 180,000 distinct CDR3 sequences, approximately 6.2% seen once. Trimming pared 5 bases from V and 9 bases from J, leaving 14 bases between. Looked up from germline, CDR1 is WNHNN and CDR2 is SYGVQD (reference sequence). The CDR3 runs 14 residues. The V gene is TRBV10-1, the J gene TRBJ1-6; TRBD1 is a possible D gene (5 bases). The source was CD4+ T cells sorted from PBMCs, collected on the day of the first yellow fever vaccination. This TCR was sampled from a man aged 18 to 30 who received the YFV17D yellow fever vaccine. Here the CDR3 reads CASSSGQGTSPLHF. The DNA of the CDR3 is TGCGCCAGCAGTTCGGGGCAGGGAACTTCACCCCTCCACTTT.